A selection of T cell receptor beta chains follows, all from one sample in a study of early T cells in non-severe SARS-CoV-2 infection. TCRdb analysed the 5' RACE reads with MiXCR anew, one entry per CDR3 protein. The table has about 98,000 distinct CDR3 sequences, more than 9.5% seen once. The material sequenced was whole blood. These receptors originate from an adult who was a healthcare worker with PCR-confirmed SARS-CoV-2 infection or an uninfected control (not recorded which). CDR3s include the opening cysteine and the closing phenylalanine or tryptophan. A D gene is named only where the DNA matches it firmly. Some rows have no size entry. The others give once, few or many, or a class for an expanded clone.

v_call	clone_size	d_call	j_call	cdr3_nt	cdr3_aa
TRBV4-2	NA	NA	TRBJ2-1	TGTGCCAGCAGCCAAGAGTCGGGGGAGCAGTTCTTC	CASSQESGEQFF
TRBV9	many	NA	TRBJ1-6	TGTGCCAGCAGCGTAGGTGATTGGCGGCTTTATAATTCACCCCTCCACTTT	CASSVGDWRLYNSPLHF
TRBV5-1	few	NA	TRBJ1-4	TGCGCCAGCAGCCTGACCAGATCGGTGACTAATGAAAAACTGTTTTTT	CASSLTRSVTNEKLFF
TRBV4-1	few	NA	TRBJ1-5	TGCGCCAGCAGCCAAGGCTTGGGGTATCAGCCCCAGCATTTT	CASSQGLGYQPQHF
TRBV5-5	NA	NA	TRBJ1-4	TGTGCCAGCACCCTAGGGGGGATTGAAAAACTGTTTTTT	CASTLGGIEKLFF
TRBV10-3	once	TRBD1	TRBJ2-1	TGTGCCATCAGTCCCGGGACAGGTTACAATGAGCAGTTCTTC	CAISPGTGYNEQFF
TRBV20-1	many	TRBD1	TRBJ1-2	TGCAGTGCTCATCAGGGGGCTCGGGGCTACACCTTC	CSAHQGARGYTF
TRBV12-3/TRBV12-4	NA	NA	TRBJ2-7	TGTGCCAGCAGTTTCTCTAGTAATAAGCAGTACTTC	CASSFSSNKQYF
TRBV7-9	many	NA	TRBJ1-5	TGTGCCAGCAGCTTAGGGGGGCTTAGCAATCAGCCCCAGCATTTT	CASSLGGLSNQPQHF
TRBV9	NA	NA	TRBJ2-3	TGTGCCAGCAGCCCCCCGGGTTACGACGCAGATACGCAGTATTTT	CASSPPGYDADTQYF
TRBV7-7	many	NA	TRBJ2-1	TGTGCCAGCAGCCAAAACGCGGGCTCCTACAATGAGCAGTTCTTC	CASSQNAGSYNEQFF
TRBV6-1	few	TRBD2	TRBJ2-1	TGTGCCAGCGCCCTAGCGGGAACACTGACCTACAATGAGCAGTTCTTC	CASALAGTLTYNEQFF
TRBV18	few	NA	TRBJ2-1	TGTGCCAGCTCACTCAGACAGGCCAGTTCTAACAATGAGCAGTTCTTC	CASSLRQASSNNEQFF
TRBV29-1	many	NA	TRBJ1-2	TGCAGCGTTGACCAATCGGGAGGCTACACCTTC	CSVDQSGGYTF
TRBV12-3/TRBV12-4	few	NA	TRBJ2-7	TGTGCCAGCAGTCCACCGGGAAACTCCTACGAGCAGTACTTC	CASSPPGNSYEQYF
TRBV20-1	NA	NA	TRBJ1-5	TGCAGTGCTAGCCAGGGGTACCAGCCCCAGCATTTT	CSASQGYQPQHF
TRBV25-1	many	NA	TRBJ1-5	TGTGCCAGCAGTGCCGGGGACACCAATCAGCCCCAGCATTTT	CASSAGDTNQPQHF
TRBV29-1	NA	TRBD2	TRBJ2-5	TGCAGCGTTGAATCAATTCAGGGAGGGGAGACCCAGTACTTC	CSVESIQGGETQYF
TRBV10-3	NA	NA	TRBJ1-1	TGTGCCATCAGTGTCGGAGGAAACCCTGAAGCTTTCTTT	CAISVGGNPEAFF
TRBV6-5	NA	NA	TRBJ1-1	TGTGCCAGCAGTTACTCGCCAAACATGAACACTGAAGCTTTCTTT	CASSYSPNMNTEAFF
TRBV9	NA	NA	TRBJ2-3	TGTGCCAGCAGCGTAGGGGGGTTTGAGAGGGATACGCAGTATTTT	CASSVGGFERDTQYF
TRBV6-5	many	TRBD1	TRBJ1-1	TGTGCCACTCGGACAGGTATTTTGCAGGGATACACTGAAGCTTTCTTT	CATRTGILQGYTEAFF
TRBV5-1	many	TRBD1	TRBJ2-1	TGCGCCAGCAGCTTGGGGACAGGCCAAACCTACAATGAGCAGTTCTTC	CASSLGTGQTYNEQFF
TRBV18	many	NA	TRBJ1-1	TGTGCCAGCTCACCAACATTGAACACTGAAGCTTTCTTT	CASSPTLNTEAFF
TRBV28	NA	NA	TRBJ2-7	TGTGCCAGCAGCCCGCGGATGCGTTACCTTTCCGAGCAGTACTTC	CASSPRMRYLSEQYF
TRBV12-3/TRBV12-4	NA	NA	TRBJ2-7	TGTGCCAGCAGTTTGGGGATTGAGAATCCGCTTTACGAGCAGTACTTC	CASSLGIENPLYEQYF
TRBV30	many	TRBD1	TRBJ1-3	TGTGCCTGGACCCCGGCGAGGGGACAGGGCCTAAACACCATATATTTT	CAWTPARGQGLNTIYF
TRBV4-1	many	TRBD2	TRBJ2-2	TGCGCCAGCAGCCGACAAAAGCGGGAGGCGTACACCGGGGAGCTGTTTTTT	CASSRQKREAYTGELFF
TRBV24-1	NA	TRBD2	TRBJ2-1	TGTGCCACCAGTTCTCCAACTAGCGGGAGAGCAAATGAGCAGTTCTTC	CATSSPTSGRANEQFF
TRBV14	many	NA	TRBJ2-7	TGTGCCAGCAGCCAAGTGGGCTTTGAGCAGTACTTC	CASSQVGFEQYF
TRBV6-2/TRBV6-3	many	TRBD1	TRBJ2-1	TGTGCCAGCAGGCCGACCGGACAGGGGTTCCATGAGCAGTTCTTC	CASRPTGQGFHEQFF
TRBV24-1	NA	TRBD2	TRBJ2-1	TGTGCCACCAGTGATCTAGCGGGAGGAGATGAGCAGTTCTTC	CATSDLAGGDEQFF
TRBV29-1	NA	NA	TRBJ1-1	TGCAGCGTTGAAAGAAACCCGAACACTGAAGCTTTCTTT	CSVERNPNTEAFF
TRBV7-9	NA	TRBD1	TRBJ2-3	TGTGCCAGCAGCTTCCGGGACAGGGCGAACACAGATACGCAGTATTTT	CASSFRDRANTDTQYF
TRBV7-8	few	NA	TRBJ1-1	TGTGCCAGCAGTCAAGGGGGGACCGCTTTCTTT	CASSQGGTAFF
TRBV18	few	NA	TRBJ1-4	TGTGCCAGCTCACCCAAGCGCGGTGGAGAGCTTAGGAATGAAAAACTGTTTTTT	CASSPKRGGELRNEKLFF
TRBV24-1	many	NA	TRBJ1-5	TGTGCCACCAGTGATACACAGGGAAGCAATCAGCCCCAGCATTTT	CATSDTQGSNQPQHF
TRBV3-1	few	NA	TRBJ1-2	TGTGCCAGCAGCCGCTCCGGCGACAGACCCTATGGCTACACCTTC	CASSRSGDRPYGYTF
TRBV7-9	many	TRBD1	TRBJ1-2	TGTGCCAGCAGCTACTCCCGACAGGGGGCAAACGGCTACACCTTC	CASSYSRQGANGYTF
TRBV20-1	few	NA	TRBJ2-6	TGCAGTGCCTCATTCGGGGGCCCTGGGGCCAACGTCCTGACTTTC	CSASFGGPGANVLTF
TRBV28	few	TRBD1	TRBJ1-1	TGTGCCAGCAGTTTAAAGGCATGGATCGGGACAGGGGGCGTAACTTTCTTT	CASSLKAWIGTGGVTFF
TRBV5-6	many	TRBD1	TRBJ2-1	TGTGCCAGCAGCTTTGGGGACAGAACCTACAATGAGCAGTTCTTC	CASSFGDRTYNEQFF
TRBV2	NA	NA	TRBJ2-7	TGTGCCAGCAGTCAGACAGCCTACGAGCAGTACTTC	CASSQTAYEQYF
TRBV5-1	many	NA	TRBJ2-3	TGCGCCAGCAGCTTGAGTAGGGAGACAGATACGCAGTATTTT	CASSLSRETDTQYF
TRBV5-5	few	NA	TRBJ2-7	TGTGCCAGCAGCCCGGCGGGATGGACAGTGGAATTC	CASSPAGWTVEF
TRBV12-3/TRBV12-4	many	NA	TRBJ2-5	TGTGCCAGCAGTTTCGTGGGCCAAGAGACCCAGTACTTC	CASSFVGQETQYF
TRBV28	few	TRBD1	TRBJ1-2	TGTGCCAGCAGTCTGCTTACAGGGGGTGCGGGCTATGGCTACACCTTC	CASSLLTGGAGYGYTF
TRBV27	many	NA	TRBJ2-3	TGTGCCAGCAGTACGAGGACTGATACCACAGATACGCAGTATTTT	CASSTRTDTTDTQYF